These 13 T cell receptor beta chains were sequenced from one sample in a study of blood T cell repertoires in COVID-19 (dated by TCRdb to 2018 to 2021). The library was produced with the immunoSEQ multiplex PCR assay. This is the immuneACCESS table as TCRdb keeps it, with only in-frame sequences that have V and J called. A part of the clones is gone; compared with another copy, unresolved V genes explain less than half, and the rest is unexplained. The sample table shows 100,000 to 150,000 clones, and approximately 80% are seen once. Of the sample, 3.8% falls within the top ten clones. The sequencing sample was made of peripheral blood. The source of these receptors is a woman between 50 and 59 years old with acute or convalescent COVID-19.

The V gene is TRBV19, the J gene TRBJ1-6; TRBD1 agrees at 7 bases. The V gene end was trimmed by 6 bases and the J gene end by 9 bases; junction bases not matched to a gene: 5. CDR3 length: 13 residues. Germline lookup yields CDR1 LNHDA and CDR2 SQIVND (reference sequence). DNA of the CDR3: TGTGCCAGTAGCCGAGACAGGGTTTCACCCCTCCACTTT. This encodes CASSRDRVSPLHF.

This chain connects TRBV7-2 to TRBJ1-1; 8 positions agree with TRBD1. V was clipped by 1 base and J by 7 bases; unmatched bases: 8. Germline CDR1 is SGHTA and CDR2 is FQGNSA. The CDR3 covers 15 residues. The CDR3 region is CASSLVSGGIGEAFF. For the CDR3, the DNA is TGTGCCAGCAGCTTAGTCTCAGGGGGCATAGGTGAAGCTTTCTTT.

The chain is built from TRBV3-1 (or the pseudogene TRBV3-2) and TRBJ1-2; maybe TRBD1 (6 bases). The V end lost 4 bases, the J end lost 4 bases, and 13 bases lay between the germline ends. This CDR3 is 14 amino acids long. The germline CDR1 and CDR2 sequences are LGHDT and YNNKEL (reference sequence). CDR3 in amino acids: CASSPGQPIYGYTF. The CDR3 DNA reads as TGTGCCAGCAGCCCAGGACAGCCTATCTATGGCTACACCTTC.

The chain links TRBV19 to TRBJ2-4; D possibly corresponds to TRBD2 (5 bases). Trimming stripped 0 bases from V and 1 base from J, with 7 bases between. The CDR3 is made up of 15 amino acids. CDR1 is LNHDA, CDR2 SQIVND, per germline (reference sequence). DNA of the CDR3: TGTGCCAGTAGTATAGACCGGGATGCCAAAAACATTCAGTACTTC. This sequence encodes CASSIDRDAKNIQYF.

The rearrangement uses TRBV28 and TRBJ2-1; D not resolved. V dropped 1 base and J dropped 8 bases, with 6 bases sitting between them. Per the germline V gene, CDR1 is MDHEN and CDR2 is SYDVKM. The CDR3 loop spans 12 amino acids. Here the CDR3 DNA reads TGTGCCAGCAGTTTATCTGCGGATGAGCAGTTCTTC. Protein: CASSLSADEQFF.

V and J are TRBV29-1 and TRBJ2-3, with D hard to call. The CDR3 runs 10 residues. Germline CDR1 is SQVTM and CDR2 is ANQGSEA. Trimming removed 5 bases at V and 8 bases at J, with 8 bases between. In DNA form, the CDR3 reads TGCAGCGTTCGGAGTGGTACGCAGTATTTT. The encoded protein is CSVRSGTQYF.

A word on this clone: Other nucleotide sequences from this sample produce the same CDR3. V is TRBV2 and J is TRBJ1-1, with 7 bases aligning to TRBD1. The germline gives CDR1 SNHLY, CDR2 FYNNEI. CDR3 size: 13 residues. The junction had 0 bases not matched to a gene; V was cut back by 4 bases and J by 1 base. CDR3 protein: CASSGQGNTEAFF. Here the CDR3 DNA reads TGTGCCAGCAGTGGACAGGGGAACACTGAAGCTTTCTTT. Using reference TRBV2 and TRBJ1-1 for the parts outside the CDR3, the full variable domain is EPEVTQTPSHQVTQMGQEVILRCVPISNHLYFYWYRQILGQKVEFLVSFYNNEISEKSEIFDDQFSVERPDGSNFTLKIRSTKLEDSAMYFCASSGQGNTEAFFGQGTRLTVV.

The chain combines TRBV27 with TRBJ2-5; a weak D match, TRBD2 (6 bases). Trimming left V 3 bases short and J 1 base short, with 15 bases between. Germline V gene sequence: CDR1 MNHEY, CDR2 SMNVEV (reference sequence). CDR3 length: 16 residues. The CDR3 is CASSLSGTPSQETQYF. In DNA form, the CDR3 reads TGTGCCAGCAGTTTGTCCGGGACTCCCTCCCAAGAGACCCAGTACTTC.

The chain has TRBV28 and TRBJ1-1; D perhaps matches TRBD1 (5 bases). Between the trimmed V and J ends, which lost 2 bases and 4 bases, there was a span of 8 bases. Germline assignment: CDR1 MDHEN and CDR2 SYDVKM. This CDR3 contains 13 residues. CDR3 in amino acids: CASSLIQGTEAFF. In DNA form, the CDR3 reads TGTGCCAGCAGTTTAATCCAGGGCACTGAAGCTTTCTTT.

The CDR3 loop reads CASSPRQGAGNEQFF. CDR3 bases: TGTGCCAGCAGCCCCAGACAGGGGGCGGGCAATGAGCAGTTCTTC. The V call is TRBV7-9, the J call TRBJ2-1; 10 bases align to TRBD1. This CDR3 region has 15 residues. From germline, CDR1 is SEHNR and CDR2 FQNEAQ (reference sequence). The ends lost 5 bases at V and 6 bases at J; junction bases unmatched: 7.

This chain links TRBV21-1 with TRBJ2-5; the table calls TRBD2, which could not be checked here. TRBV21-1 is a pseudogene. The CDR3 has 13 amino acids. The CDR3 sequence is CASDGGYQETQYF. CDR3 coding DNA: TGTGCCAGCGACGGAGGGTACCAAGAGACCCAGTACTTC.

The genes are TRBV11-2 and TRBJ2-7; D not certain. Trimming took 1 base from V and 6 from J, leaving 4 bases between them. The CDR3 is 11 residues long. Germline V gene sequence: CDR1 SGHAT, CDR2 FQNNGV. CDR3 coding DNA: TGTGCCAGCAGCTTAGTCGGCGAGCAGTACTTC. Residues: CASSLVGEQYF.

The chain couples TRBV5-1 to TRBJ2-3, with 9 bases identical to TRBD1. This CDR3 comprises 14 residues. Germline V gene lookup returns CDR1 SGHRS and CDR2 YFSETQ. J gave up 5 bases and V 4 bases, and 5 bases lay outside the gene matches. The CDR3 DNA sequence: TGCGCCAGCAGCCCAGACAGGGGGAAAGATACGCAGTATTTT. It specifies CASSPDRGKDTQYF.